This T cell receptor (beta chain) derives from a study of CD8 T cells in ankylosing spondylitis. Study results and limitations: The authors reported significant enrichment of disease-linked clones in matched ankylosing spondylitis synovial fluid. Ankylosing spondylitis blood seemed to carry a telltale TCR beta motif made of several highly homologous variants.

MiXCR, run by TCRdb on the 5' RACE reads, gives a single entry per CDR3 protein. Of around 280,000 distinct CDR3 sequences listed, around 18% were seen once; the top ten hold around 8%. Trimming took off 4 bases at V and 2 bases at J, with 8 bases between the two ends. CDR3 length: 13 amino acids. CDR1 and CDR2 from the germline V gene are WSHSY and SAAADI. Many counts were recorded for this clonotype. The antigen is undetermined. The material sequenced was blood, either unsorted or a sorted T cell fraction (not recorded which). The receptor's source is a male donor with ankylosing spondylitis or in good health (not recorded which). The chain combines TRBV10-2 with TRBJ1-2, with D perhaps TRBD1 (6 bases). The CDR3 sequence: CASSAGQNYGYTF. The CDR3, as DNA: TGCGCCAGCAGTGCCGGACAGAACTATGGCTACACCTTC.